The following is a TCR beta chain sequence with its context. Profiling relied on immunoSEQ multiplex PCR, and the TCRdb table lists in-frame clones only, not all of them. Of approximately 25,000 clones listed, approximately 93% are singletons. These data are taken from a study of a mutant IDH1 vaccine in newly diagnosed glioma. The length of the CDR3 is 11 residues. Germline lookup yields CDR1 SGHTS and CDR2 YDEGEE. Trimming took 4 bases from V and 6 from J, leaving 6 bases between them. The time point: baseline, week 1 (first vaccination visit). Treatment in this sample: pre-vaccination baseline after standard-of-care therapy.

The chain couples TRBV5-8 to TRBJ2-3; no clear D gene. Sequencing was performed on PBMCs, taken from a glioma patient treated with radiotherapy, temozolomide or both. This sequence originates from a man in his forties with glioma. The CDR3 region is CASSRADTQYF. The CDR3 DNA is TGTGCCAGCAGCCGGGCGGATACGCAGTATTTT. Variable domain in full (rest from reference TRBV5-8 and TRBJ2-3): EAGVTQSPTHLIKTRGQQATLRCSPISGHTSVYWYQQALGLGLQFLLWYDEGEERNRGNFPPRFSGRQFPNYSSELNVNALELEDSALYLCASSRADTQYFGPGTRLTVL.